These T cell receptor beta chains were read from a single sample in a study of Ad26.COV2.S vaccination and SARS-CoV-2 variants. Clones were read by immunoSEQ multiplex PCR, and TCRdb kept only the in-frame ones, dropping some. Of about 440,000 clones listed, around 90% are singletons. The sequencing used peripheral blood, collected in a trial of Ad26.COV2.S vaccine versus placebo. The receptors originated from a person between 18 and 59 years old who received the Ad26.COV2.S COVID-19 vaccine or a placebo. Each CDR3 is given with its conserved first and last residue. Fields, in order: J gene, D gene, CDR3 length, V gene, clone size, CDR3 DNA, CDR3 protein. The D gene is left open where the match is weak. Only part of the rows carry a size: once, few, many, or a class if the clone is expanded.

TRBJ2-3 TRBD1 17 TRBV15 . TGTGCCACCAGCAGAGATCTCAGACAGGGCCGCACAGATACGCAGTATTTT CATSRDLRQGRTDTQYF
TRBJ2-7 TRBD2 13 TRBV28 . TGTGCCAGCAGTTTGGGGACTAACTACGAGCAGTACTTC CASSLGTNYEQYF
TRBJ1-2 . 14 TRBV6-1 . TGTGCCAGCAGTGAAGCCTACTCCATCTATGGCTACACCTTC CASSEAYSIYGYTF
TRBJ1-1 . 13 TRBV7-9 . TGTGCCAGCAGCTTTCAGGAGAACACTGAAGCTTTCTTT CASSFQENTEAFF
TRBJ2-1 TRBD2 14 TRBV27 . TGTGCCAGCAGCCCGGGACTAGCGTACAATGAGCAGTTCTTC CASSPGLAYNEQFF
TRBJ2-5 . 16 TRBV7-9 . TGTGCCAGCAGCCATGCTCTCCGAACCGAACAAGAGACCCAGTACTTC CASSHALRTEQETQYF
TRBJ2-2 . 16 TRBV2 . TGTGCCAGCAGTTCGAATGGGAAGTTAGACACCGGGGAGCTGTTTTTT CASSSNGKLDTGELFF
TRBJ2-7 . 15 TRBV5-1 . TGCGCCAGCAGCTTGTGGTCGGGGCCCTCCTACGAGCAGTACTTC CASSLWSGPSYEQYF
TRBJ2-3 TRBD2 19 TRBV28 . TGTGCCAGCAGTTTATCGGGACTAGCGAGGGTACGGTATCCAGATACGCAGTATTTT CASSLSGLARVRYPDTQYF
TRBJ1-2 TRBD1 16 TRBV7-3 . TGTGCCAGCAGCCCATTAATCCCAGGGGGGGACTATGGCTACACCTTC CASSPLIPGGDYGYTF
TRBJ2-1 TRBD2 15 TRBV25-1 once TGTGCCAGCAGCGTGGAGCTAGCGGGGGAAAATGAGCAGTTCTTC CASSVELAGENEQFF
TRBJ2-7 . 13 TRBV7-9 . TGTGCCAGCAGCTTAGGGCAGTTCTACGAGCAGTACTTC CASSLGQFYEQYF
TRBJ2-3 . 13 TRBV27 . TGTGCCAGCAGTTTTATCCCGAGGTATACGCAGTATTTT CASSFIPRYTQYF
TRBJ1-3 . 15 TRBV5-4 . TGTGCCAGCAGCTTGGGTCCGAGCTCTGGAAACACCATATATTTT CASSLGPSSGNTIYF
TRBJ2-5 . 13 TRBV2 . TGTGCCAGCACCCCGGACCTACAAGAGACCCAGTACTTC CASTPDLQETQYF
TRBJ1-1 TRBD1 14 TRBV7-9 few TGTGCCAGCAGCTCAGGACAGGGGAACACTGAAGCTTTCTTT CASSSGQGNTEAFF
TRBJ2-5 TRBD2 16 TRBV28 . TGTGCCAGCAGTTTAGCGTCTAGCGGGAGGGTGAAGACCCAGTACTTC CASSLASSGRVKTQYF
TRBJ2-1 TRBD2 17 TRBV7-9 . TGTGCCAGCAGCTTGCCCCAAGATTCCCCGGGGGGCAATGAGCAGTTCTTC CASSLPQDSPGGNEQFF
TRBJ1-1 . 17 TRBV7-8 . TGTGCCAGCAGCTTAGCGCTTAGGGGGGCGACGAACACTGAAGCTTTCTTT CASSLALRGATNTEAFF
TRBJ2-1 . 16 TRBV4-2 . TGTGCCAGCAGCCAGGGTAGGCTCCCCCTTAGGTTTGAGCAGTTCTTC CASSQGRLPLRFEQFF
TRBJ2-7 . 15 TRBV5-6 . TGTGCCAGCAGCGAACAGGGAAGATCCTCCTACGAGCAGTACTTC CASSEQGRSSYEQYF
TRBJ2-1 TRBD1 15 TRBV7-2 few TGTGCCAGCAGCCGTGGGACAGGGCAGGCGAAGATGCAGTTCTTC CASSRGTGQAKMQFF
TRBJ1-1 . 14 TRBV3-1/TRBV3-2 . TGTGCCAGCAGCCAAGAGACGCTGAACACTGAAGCTTTCTTT CASSQETLNTEAFF
TRBJ2-5 TRBD2 17 TRBV24-1 few TGTGCCACCAGTGGTATAAGCGGGACTAGCGGGAGGGAGACCCAGTACTTC CATSGISGTSGRETQYF
TRBJ1-3 TRBD1 15 TRBV5-1 . TGCGCCAGCAGCGCCTGGGACAGCTCTGGAAACACCATATATTTT CASSAWDSSGNTIYF
TRBJ1-1 . 16 TRBV9 . TGTGCCAGCAGCGCCAGCGCAGGATTTGGGTACACTGAAGCTTTCTTT CASSASAGFGYTEAFF
TRBJ2-1 . 13 TRBV27 . TGTGCCAGCAGTTTCGGGGGATACAATGAGCAGTTCTTC CASSFGGYNEQFF
TRBJ2-7 . 14 TRBV7-2 . TGTGCCAGCAGCAATTCGGCGGGACGGTACGAGCAGTACTTC CASSNSAGRYEQYF
TRBJ1-1 . 15 TRBV29-1 . TGCAGCGTTGAAGAAAGGGTCCGACTCAACACTGAAGCTTTCTTT CSVEERVRLNTEAFF
TRBJ2-5 . 14 TRBV24-1 . TGTGCCACCAGTGACCGGACACGGCAAGAGACCCAGTACTTC CATSDRTRQETQYF
TRBJ2-3 . 15 TRBV18 . TGTGCCAGCTCACCCATGCAGGGGAGCACAGATACGCAGTATTTT CASSPMQGSTDTQYF
TRBJ2-1 TRBD2 14 TRBV29-1 . TGCAGCGCCGTTGCCCTAGCGGGACTCAATGAGCAGTTCTTC CSAVALAGLNEQFF
TRBJ2-1 TRBD2 15 TRBV7-6 . TGTGCCAGCAGCTTAGACGGCGGGAGTGGGAATGAGCAGTTCTTC CASSLDGGSGNEQFF
TRBJ2-4 . 13 TRBV14 once TGTGCCAGCAGCCAAGTCAATGGCGGGATTCAGTACTTC CASSQVNGGIQYF
TRBJ2-7 TRBD1 14 TRBV7-9 . TGTGCCAGCAGCTTTGAACAGGGGGCGAGGGAGCAGTACTTC CASSFEQGAREQYF
TRBJ2-2 TRBD2 14 TRBV19 . TGTGCCAGTAGTAAGGGACTAGCGACCGGGGAGCTGTTTTTT CASSKGLATGELFF
TRBJ1-5 TRBD1 17 TRBV2 . TGTGCCAGCAGTTGGGACAGGGGGGTCTCGGGCAATCAGCCCCAGCATTTT CASSWDRGVSGNQPQHF
TRBJ2-3 . 13 TRBV6-2/TRBV6-3 . TGTGCCAGCAGTTACTCGAGGGCGCCTACGCAGTATTTT CASSYSRAPTQYF
TRBJ2-7 . 18 TRBV21-1 . TGTGCCAGCAGCAAAGGGCTGTCTGACAGGGGGCGAAAGTACGAGCAGTACTTC CASSKGLSDRGRKYEQYF
TRBJ2-6 . 18 TRBV27 . TGTGCCAGCAGTTTGAGTTGGCCGCCACCCTCTGGGGCCAACGTCCTGACTTTC CASSLSWPPPSGANVLTF
TRBJ1-5 . 13 TRBV27 . TGTGCCAGCAGTTTCGGCCGGTCTCAGCCCCAGCATTTT CASSFGRSQPQHF
TRBJ2-1 . 14 TRBV5-4 . TGTGCCAGCAGCTTGGATCGGGCAGGGGATGAGCAGTTCTTC CASSLDRAGDEQFF
TRBJ2-2 . 17 TRBV7-9 . TGTGCCAGCTTTCCCGCGCAGGGAGGAAGGGAGACCGGGGAGCTGTTTTTT CASFPAQGGRETGELFF
TRBJ2-2 . 11 TRBV12-3/TRBV12-4 . TGTGCCAGCAGTTTTTCCGGGGAGCTGTTTTTT CASSFSGELFF
TRBJ1-1 . 13 TRBV5-1 . TGCGCCAGCAGCTTGTCCCCGAACACTGAAGCTTTCTTT CASSLSPNTEAFF
TRBJ2-7 TRBD1 15 TRBV18 . TGTGCCAGCTCACCACCTGCGACAGGGGTCCACGAGCAGTACTTC CASSPPATGVHEQYF
TRBJ1-5 . 15 TRBV2 . TGTGCCAGCAGTGAGACCCCGTTGACTAATCAGCCCCAGCATTTT CASSETPLTNQPQHF
TRBJ2-5 . 15 TRBV28 . TGTGCCAGCAGTTTGCTTCTAGAAACACAAGAGACCCAGTACTTC CASSLLLETQETQYF